This T cell receptor (beta chain) was sequenced during a study of control samples from healthy donors and cancer patients (dated by TCRdb to 2018 to 2020). CDR3 length: 15 amino acids, cysteine to phenylalanine. Left in the record is the CDR3 DNA by itself, 45 bases read in frame from the first base. Between the V and J ends, shortened by 7 bases and 5 bases respectively, the junction contains 22 bases. Via the germline V gene, CDR1 is SGHDT and CDR2 YYEEEE. Regarding this clone: The antigen it recognizes is unknown. It has no much larger one-base neighbor in the sample; base qualities were not kept.

Library construction relied on the immunoSEQ multiplex PCR assay. TCRdb mirrors the immuneACCESS table, restricted to in-frame sequences. Some clones are absent from its copies; in checked studies, under half trace to an unresolved V gene, and the reason for the others is unknown. The sample table lists tens of thousands of clones, approximately 89% of them with a count of one. The biggest ten clones account for 5.5% to 7% of the sample. This receptor was obtained from a man aged 50 to 60 in good health. Here the chain combines TRBV5-6 and TRBJ2-7, with the D gene call left open. Sequenced material: blood. CDR3 protein: CASYSWGRSRDEQYF. The sequenced DNA: TGTGCCAGCTATTCCTGGGGTAGATCTAGGGACGAGCAGTACTTC.